Listed below are T cell receptor beta chains from one sample, sequenced in a study of shared clonotypes between healthy human individuals. Profiled with immunoSEQ multiplex PCR; TCRdb holds only in-frame clones, not every one. The repertoire has some 96,000 clones, more than 45% of them found once; the top ten carry around 16%. The sequencing sample was made of PBMCs. These receptors were taken from a woman between 35 and 50 years old in good health. Some clones in this sample may be carry-over from other donors' samples. Both conserved end residues are part of each CDR3. Each record gives: V gene, clone size, J gene, D gene, CDR3 DNA, CDR3 protein. A D gene is named only where the DNA matches it firmly. Expanded clones get a size class; other rows say once, few or many, or leave the size out.

v_call: TRBV7-3
clone_size: few
j_call: TRBJ1-1
d_call: .
cdr3_nt: TGTGCCAGCAGCACGGGGACTGAAGCTTTCTTT
cdr3_aa: CASSTGTEAFF

v_call: TRBV19
clone_size: few
j_call: TRBJ2-7
d_call: TRBD2
cdr3_nt: TGTGCCAGTAGTATCGAGCGGGAGCTTACCTACGAGCAGTACTTC
cdr3_aa: CASSIERELTYEQYF

v_call: TRBV19
clone_size: .
j_call: TRBJ2-1
d_call: TRBD2
cdr3_nt: TGTGCCAGTAGTATAGGGGGGACTAGCGGTGGTTATGAGCAGTTCTTC
cdr3_aa: CASSIGGTSGGYEQFF

v_call: TRBV28
clone_size: .
j_call: TRBJ1-6
d_call: .
cdr3_nt: TGTGCCAGCAGTCGGATCATGTGGAACTCACCCCTCCACTTT
cdr3_aa: CASSRIMWNSPLHF

v_call: TRBV7-2
clone_size: .
j_call: TRBJ2-1
d_call: .
cdr3_nt: TGTGCCAGCACCCCTAGGGCCCATGAGCAGTTCTTC
cdr3_aa: CASTPRAHEQFF

v_call: TRBV6-1
clone_size: many
j_call: TRBJ2-7
d_call: .
cdr3_nt: TGTGCCAGCATAATCAGGGGAGGCTCCTACGAGCAGTACTTC
cdr3_aa: CASIIRGGSYEQYF

v_call: TRBV4-3
clone_size: .
j_call: TRBJ2-2
d_call: .
cdr3_nt: TGCGCCAGCAGCCAAGGGCAGCCCGGGGAGCTGTTTTTT
cdr3_aa: CASSQGQPGELFF

v_call: TRBV5-6
clone_size: once
j_call: TRBJ1-4
d_call: .
cdr3_nt: TGTGCCAGCAGCTTGGGTGACTGGAATGAAAAACTGTTTTTT
cdr3_aa: CASSLGDWNEKLFF

v_call: TRBV25-1
clone_size: once
j_call: TRBJ2-7
d_call: .
cdr3_nt: TGTGCCAGCAGTGCTACGACTGGGGACTACGAGCAGTACTTC
cdr3_aa: CASSATTGDYEQYF

v_call: TRBV28
clone_size: .
j_call: TRBJ2-5
d_call: .
cdr3_nt: TGTGCCAGCAGTTTTATCGGCAGGGCTTCGGGGGAGCAGTACTTC
cdr3_aa: CASSFIGRASGEQYF

v_call: TRBV7-2
clone_size: .
j_call: TRBJ2-3
d_call: TRBD1
cdr3_nt: TGTGCCAGCAGCCTCACCGGGACAGGGACAGATACGCAGTATTTT
cdr3_aa: CASSLTGTGTDTQYF

v_call: TRBV19
clone_size: .
j_call: TRBJ2-1
d_call: TRBD2
cdr3_nt: TGTGCCAGCGCCCCGACTAGCGCGGGAAGCTCCTACAATGAGCAGTTCTTC
cdr3_aa: CASAPTSAGSSYNEQFF

v_call: TRBV7-2
clone_size: many
j_call: TRBJ2-1
d_call: .
cdr3_nt: TGTGCCAGCCGTTCTCTAGGGAGCTCCTACAATGAGCAGTTCTTC
cdr3_aa: CASRSLGSSYNEQFF

v_call: TRBV9
clone_size: few
j_call: TRBJ2-7
d_call: .
cdr3_nt: TGTGCCAGCAGCGTAGCTACGCGAGGAGACGAGCAGTACTTC
cdr3_aa: CASSVATRGDEQYF

v_call: TRBV28
clone_size: .
j_call: TRBJ2-7
d_call: TRBD1
cdr3_nt: TGTGCCAGCAGTTTATCGCAGGGGGCGAAAGAGCAGTACTTC
cdr3_aa: CASSLSQGAKEQYF

v_call: TRBV14
clone_size: .
j_call: TRBJ2-7
d_call: .
cdr3_nt: TGTGCCAGCAGCCAAGATCCATCGGCGGCCTACGAGCAGTACTTC
cdr3_aa: CASSQDPSAAYEQYF

v_call: TRBV27
clone_size: .
j_call: TRBJ1-1
d_call: .
cdr3_nt: TGTGCCAGCAGTTTACTGGGAGTGGGAGGGGGGAACACTGAAGCTTTCTTT
cdr3_aa: CASSLLGVGGGNTEAFF

v_call: TRBV30
clone_size: .
j_call: TRBJ1-4
d_call: .
cdr3_nt: TGTGCCTGGAGTCCAGGGGAAAAACTGTTTTTT
cdr3_aa: CAWSPGEKLFF

v_call: TRBV11-2
clone_size: .
j_call: TRBJ2-7
d_call: .
cdr3_nt: TGTGCCAGCAGCTCCGGTTTTGCACCCTCCTACGAGCAGTACTTC
cdr3_aa: CASSSGFAPSYEQYF

v_call: TRBV4-1
clone_size: .
j_call: TRBJ2-4
d_call: TRBD2
cdr3_nt: TGCGCCAGCAGCCAACTCCCCTCCCTCCCGGGTCGGGAGGGCAAAAACATTCAGTACTTC
cdr3_aa: CASSQLPSLPGREGKNIQYF

v_call: TRBV29-1
clone_size: medium-sized
j_call: TRBJ1-1
d_call: .
cdr3_nt: TGCAGCGCCTCGACAGAGAACACTGAAGCTTTCTTT
cdr3_aa: CSASTENTEAFF

v_call: TRBV18
clone_size: .
j_call: TRBJ2-5
d_call: .
cdr3_nt: TGTGCCAGCTCACCACCGGTGGGAGAGACCCAGTACTTC
cdr3_aa: CASSPPVGETQYF

v_call: TRBV7-9
clone_size: few
j_call: TRBJ1-1
d_call: .
cdr3_nt: TGTGCCAGCAGCTTAACGGGGGGTCCGGGCACTGAAGCTTTCTTT
cdr3_aa: CASSLTGGPGTEAFF

v_call: TRBV7-2
clone_size: few
j_call: TRBJ2-5
d_call: TRBD2
cdr3_nt: TGTGCCAGCAGCTTGTTTGCGGGAGTATTTCAAGAGACCCAGTACTTC
cdr3_aa: CASSLFAGVFQETQYF

v_call: TRBV30
clone_size: few
j_call: TRBJ1-1
d_call: TRBD1
cdr3_nt: TGTGCCTTCATCCAAAAGGGCAGGGGGCGAGAAGCTTTCTTT
cdr3_aa: CAFIQKGRGREAFF

v_call: TRBV19
clone_size: .
j_call: TRBJ2-3
d_call: .
cdr3_nt: TGTGCCAGCTCAAGGCTAGCGAGTAGCACAGATACGCAGTATTTT
cdr3_aa: CASSRLASSTDTQYF

v_call: TRBV30
clone_size: .
j_call: TRBJ2-2
d_call: .
cdr3_nt: TGTGCCTGGAGTGTAGGCGAGAGGATCACCGGGGAGCTGTTTTTT
cdr3_aa: CAWSVGERITGELFF

v_call: TRBV10-3
clone_size: many
j_call: TRBJ2-5
d_call: .
cdr3_nt: TGTGCCATCAGTGCATCGGGGCTGGAGACCCAGTACTTC
cdr3_aa: CAISASGLETQYF

v_call: TRBV5-1
clone_size: few
j_call: TRBJ1-4
d_call: TRBD1
cdr3_nt: TGCGCCAGCAGCCCAGGACAGGGTTATGAAAAACTGTTTTTT
cdr3_aa: CASSPGQGYEKLFF

v_call: TRBV29-1
clone_size: .
j_call: TRBJ2-7
d_call: TRBD2
cdr3_nt: TGCAGCGTGGGAGGGCAGAGGAGCTCCTACGAGCAGTACTTC
cdr3_aa: CSVGGQRSSYEQYF

v_call: TRBV10-3
clone_size: .
j_call: TRBJ1-6
d_call: .
cdr3_nt: TGTGCCATCAGCGAAAACGGACAGAGGGGGAATTCACCCCTCCACTTT
cdr3_aa: CAISENGQRGNSPLHF

v_call: TRBV5-4
clone_size: .
j_call: TRBJ1-6
d_call: TRBD1
cdr3_nt: TGTGCCAGCAGCTTACACTTGGGGACAGCTCCTTCACCCCTCCACTTT
cdr3_aa: CASSLHLGTAPSPLHF

v_call: TRBV2
clone_size: .
j_call: TRBJ1-2
d_call: .
cdr3_nt: TGTGCCAGCAGTGCAGGTCCTAACTATGGCTACACCTTC
cdr3_aa: CASSAGPNYGYTF

v_call: TRBV27
clone_size: many
j_call: TRBJ1-5
d_call: .
cdr3_nt: TGTGCCAGCAGTTTACAGGGTTACAATCAGCCCCAGCATTTT
cdr3_aa: CASSLQGYNQPQHF

v_call: TRBV7-9
clone_size: once
j_call: TRBJ2-3
d_call: .
cdr3_nt: TGTGCCAGCAGGTCAGGGGGGGATACGCAGTATTTT
cdr3_aa: CASRSGGDTQYF

v_call: TRBV10-3
clone_size: few
j_call: TRBJ2-7
d_call: .
cdr3_nt: TGTGCCATCAGGCCCACCCAGAGCTACGAGCAGTACTTC
cdr3_aa: CAIRPTQSYEQYF

v_call: TRBV28
clone_size: many
j_call: TRBJ1-4
d_call: TRBD1
cdr3_nt: TGTGCCAGCAGAGCCACCGACAGGGTTACTAATGAAAAACTGTTTTTT
cdr3_aa: CASRATDRVTNEKLFF

v_call: TRBV18
clone_size: many
j_call: TRBJ1-2
d_call: TRBD1
cdr3_nt: TGTGCCAGCTCACCGGGCACAGGGGGCAATGGCTACACCTTC
cdr3_aa: CASSPGTGGNGYTF

v_call: TRBV30
clone_size: many
j_call: TRBJ2-3
d_call: .
cdr3_nt: TGTGCCTGGAGTGCGGGAGATACGCAGTATTTT
cdr3_aa: CAWSAGDTQYF

v_call: TRBV13
clone_size: .
j_call: TRBJ2-5
d_call: .
cdr3_nt: TGTGCCAGCACCACCGGTGGCTCGTGGGGCCAAGAGACCCAGTACTTC
cdr3_aa: CASTTGGSWGQETQYF

v_call: TRBV30
clone_size: .
j_call: TRBJ2-7
d_call: .
cdr3_nt: TGTGCCTGGAGTCAAGGGGCCGAGCAGTACTTC
cdr3_aa: CAWSQGAEQYF

v_call: TRBV30
clone_size: medium-sized
j_call: TRBJ2-2
d_call: .
cdr3_nt: TGTGCCTGGAGGAGTGCAGGGGAGGATACCGGGGAGCTGTTTTTT
cdr3_aa: CAWRSAGEDTGELFF

v_call: TRBV5-4
clone_size: .
j_call: TRBJ1-1
d_call: TRBD1
cdr3_nt: TGTGCCAGCAGCACCGGACAGGGGTTGAACACTGAAGCTTTCTTT
cdr3_aa: CASSTGQGLNTEAFF

v_call: TRBV30
clone_size: once
j_call: TRBJ2-7
d_call: .
cdr3_nt: TGTGCCTGGAGTGTACAATACGAGCAGTACTTC
cdr3_aa: CAWSVQYEQYF

v_call: TRBV10-1
clone_size: few
j_call: TRBJ1-2
d_call: .
cdr3_nt: TGCGCCAGCAGCCCCGGGCCAGCAACCCGCTATGGCTACACCTTC
cdr3_aa: CASSPGPATRYGYTF

v_call: TRBV6-1
clone_size: .
j_call: TRBJ2-7
d_call: .
cdr3_nt: TGTGCCAGCAGTGAATGGGACGGGATTTACGAGCAGTACTTC
cdr3_aa: CASSEWDGIYEQYF

v_call: TRBV29-1
clone_size: .
j_call: TRBJ1-6
d_call: .
cdr3_nt: TGCAGCGTCAGGAGCTCCTATAACTCACCCCTCCACTTT
cdr3_aa: CSVRSSYNSPLHF

v_call: TRBV5-1
clone_size: .
j_call: TRBJ2-2
d_call: .
cdr3_nt: TGCGCCAGCAGCTTAACACGGACCGGGAACACCGGGGAGCTGTTTTTT
cdr3_aa: CASSLTRTGNTGELFF

v_call: TRBV19
clone_size: medium-sized
j_call: TRBJ1-2
d_call: .
cdr3_nt: TGTGCCAGTAGTATAGAGCCCAGGCTAGGGTATGGCTACACCTTC
cdr3_aa: CASSIEPRLGYGYTF

v_call: TRBV6-1
clone_size: .
j_call: TRBJ2-6
d_call: .
cdr3_nt: TGTGCCAGCAGTGAAGAGGAAGGGACCGGGGCCAACGTCCTGACTTTC
cdr3_aa: CASSEEEGTGANVLTF

v_call: TRBV7-5
clone_size: .
j_call: TRBJ2-5
d_call: .
cdr3_nt: TGTGCCAGCAGCTCGGACGGCGAGACCCAGTACTTC
cdr3_aa: CASSSDGETQYF

v_call: TRBV13
clone_size: .
j_call: TRBJ2-5
d_call: TRBD1
cdr3_nt: TGTGCCAGCACCCGGGACAGCGAAGAGACCCAGTACTTC
cdr3_aa: CASTRDSEETQYF

v_call: TRBV4-1
clone_size: many
j_call: TRBJ2-7
d_call: .
cdr3_nt: TGCGCCAGCAGCCAAGATACGGGACAAAACTACGAGCAGTACTTC
cdr3_aa: CASSQDTGQNYEQYF

v_call: TRBV10-3
clone_size: .
j_call: TRBJ2-3
d_call: .
cdr3_nt: TGTGCCATCAGTGAAGTAGCAGATACGCAGTATTTT
cdr3_aa: CAISEVADTQYF

v_call: TRBV25-1
clone_size: many
j_call: TRBJ2-7
d_call: TRBD1
cdr3_nt: TGTGCCAGCAGTGAAACCGGGACAGGGGGATACGAGCAGTACTTC
cdr3_aa: CASSETGTGGYEQYF

v_call: TRBV29-1
clone_size: once
j_call: TRBJ2-1
d_call: TRBD1
cdr3_nt: TGCAGCGTTGATAGAAGATCTGGGACAGCCAATGAGCAGTTCTTC
cdr3_aa: CSVDRRSGTANEQFF

v_call: TRBV5-6
clone_size: .
j_call: TRBJ1-2
d_call: .
cdr3_nt: TGTGCCAGCAGTTCCAGGGGATCTAACTATGGCTACACCTTC
cdr3_aa: CASSSRGSNYGYTF

v_call: TRBV7-2
clone_size: many
j_call: TRBJ2-5
d_call: TRBD2
cdr3_nt: TGTGCCAGCAGCTTAGGGACTAGCGGGTTCGCGACCCAGTACTTC
cdr3_aa: CASSLGTSGFATQYF